This entry features one TCR beta chain sequence. These data originate in a study of blood T cell repertoires in COVID-19. Study summary: Some COVID-19 samples were acute and others convalescent; all came from the United States, Italy and Spain. Sample material is recorded as cDNA or gDNA derived from T cells, B-cell-depleted T cells, or PBMCs.

This CDR3 contains 14 residues. V was pared by 6 bases and J by 5 bases, with 3 bases of the junction left unmatched. The V gene's germline CDR1 is LGHNA and CDR2 YNFKEQ. Per the study methods: Estimated nucleated cell counts came from reference gene primer amplification. Sequenced by immunoSEQ multiplex PCR; TCRdb stores in-frame clones only, minus some. V, J and clone size derive from that table, while D and trimming were established from the DNA sequence. The table shows around 130,000 clones, with 75% to 90% occurring only once. The receptor was derived from a man between 65 and 85 years old with active or convalescent COVID-19. The sample comprised peripheral blood. The J gene is TRBJ1-6, the V gene TRBV4-2; 8 nucleotides align to TRBD1. The CDR3 loop is CASSYRGNNSPLHF. CDR3 nucleotides: TGTGCCAGCAGTTACAGGGGGAATAATTCACCCCTCCACTTT.